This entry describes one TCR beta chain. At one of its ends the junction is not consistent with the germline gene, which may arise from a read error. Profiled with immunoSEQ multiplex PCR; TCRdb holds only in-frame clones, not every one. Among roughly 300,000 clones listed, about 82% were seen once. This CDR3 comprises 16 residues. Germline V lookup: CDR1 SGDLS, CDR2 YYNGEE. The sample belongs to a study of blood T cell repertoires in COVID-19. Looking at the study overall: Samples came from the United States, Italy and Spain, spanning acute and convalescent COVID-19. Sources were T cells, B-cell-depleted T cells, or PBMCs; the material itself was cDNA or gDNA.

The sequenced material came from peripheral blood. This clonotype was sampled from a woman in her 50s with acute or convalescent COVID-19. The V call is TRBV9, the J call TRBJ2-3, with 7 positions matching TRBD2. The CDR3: CASSVRGSGLTYTQYF. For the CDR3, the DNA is TGTGCCAGCAGCGTTCGGGGTAGCGGGCTCACATATACGCAGTATTTT.